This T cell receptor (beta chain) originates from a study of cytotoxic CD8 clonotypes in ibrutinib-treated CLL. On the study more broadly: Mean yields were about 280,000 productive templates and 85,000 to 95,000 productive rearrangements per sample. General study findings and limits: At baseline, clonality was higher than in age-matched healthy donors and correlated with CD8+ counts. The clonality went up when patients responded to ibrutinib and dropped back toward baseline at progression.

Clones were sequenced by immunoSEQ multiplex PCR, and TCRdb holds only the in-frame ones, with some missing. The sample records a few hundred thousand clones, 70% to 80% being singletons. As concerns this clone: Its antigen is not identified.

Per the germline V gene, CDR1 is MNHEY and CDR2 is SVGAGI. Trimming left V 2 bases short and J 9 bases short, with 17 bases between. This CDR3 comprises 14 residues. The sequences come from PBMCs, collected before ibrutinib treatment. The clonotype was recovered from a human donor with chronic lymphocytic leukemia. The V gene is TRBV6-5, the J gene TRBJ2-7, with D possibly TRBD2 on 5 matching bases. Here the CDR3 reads CASSYREGPRGQYF. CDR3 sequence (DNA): TGTGCCAGCAGTTACCGAGAGGGCCCCCGGGGGCAGTACTTC.